The rows below give T cell receptor beta chains drawn from one sample of a study of blood T cell repertoires in COVID-19. Data came from immunoSEQ multiplex PCR; TCRdb stores just in-frame clones and leaves some out. The repertoire holds more than 200,000 clones, more than 75% seen once, with roughly 10% in the top ten. Sequenced: peripheral blood. Receptors originate from a man in his fifties with COVID-19, enrolled during active disease. The CDR3 runs from the conserved cysteine through the conserved F or W. D genes are given only for firm matches. Clone size is stated in some rows and not others, as once, few, many or a class when expanded.

d_call,clone_size,v_call,j_call,cdr3_nt,cdr3_aa
.,.,TRBV19,TRBJ2-5,TGTGCCAGTAGTAAACTCCCCCCGGAGACCCAGTACTTC,CASSKLPPETQYF
.,.,TRBV30,TRBJ2-1,TGTGCCTGGTTTCACTTTAGCGGCTACCCCTACAATGAGCAGTTCTTC,CAWFHFSGYPYNEQFF
TRBD2,.,TRBV19,TRBJ2-5,TGTGCCAGTAGTATTGGACTAGCGGAAGAGACCCAGTACTTC,CASSIGLAEETQYF
TRBD1,.,TRBV11-2,TRBJ2-7,TGTGCCAGCAGCTTTGTACAGGGGGCCCACGAGCAGTACTTC,CASSFVQGAHEQYF
TRBD2,.,TRBV10-3,TRBJ2-1,TGTGCCATCAATCCTAGCGGGGGAGCTAACAATGAGCAGTTCTTC,CAINPSGGANNEQFF
TRBD1,.,TRBV28,TRBJ1-1,TGTGCCAGCACTCTACAGGGGGCGGGGACTGAAGCTTTCTTT,CASTLQGAGTEAFF
TRBD1,few,TRBV15,TRBJ1-3,TGTGCCACCAGAATGACAGGGAGCTCTGGAAACACCATATATTTT,CATRMTGSSGNTIYF
.,.,TRBV4-1,TRBJ1-2,TGCGCCAGCAGCGACCGACAGGATTCTAACTATGGCTACACCTTC,CASSDRQDSNYGYTF
TRBD2,.,TRBV29-1,TRBJ2-7,TGCAGCGTTGTCGGGGGGAGACTCGCGGTGCAGTACTTC,CSVVGGRLAVQYF
TRBD1,.,TRBV19,TRBJ1-1,TGTGCCAGTAGTACAGGGGGCCTGGACACTGAAGCTTTCTTT,CASSTGGLDTEAFF
TRBD2,.,TRBV2,TRBJ2-1,TGTGCCAGCAGTTTACTAGCGAACTACTACAATGAGCAGTTCTTC,CASSLLANYYNEQFF
TRBD1,.,TRBV10-2,TRBJ1-1,TGCGCCAGCGCAGACAGGGGGATTTGGAACACTGAAGCTTTCTTT,CASADRGIWNTEAFF
TRBD1,.,TRBV9,TRBJ2-1,TGTGCCAGCAGCCCATACGGACAGGGCGCCTACAATGAGCAGTTCTTC,CASSPYGQGAYNEQFF
TRBD2,.,TRBV10-3,TRBJ2-3,TGTGCCATCAGTGCTTCTAGCGGAGTGGGGGATACGCAGTATTTT,CAISASSGVGDTQYF
TRBD2,few,TRBV7-3,TRBJ2-2,TGTGCCAGCAGCTCAAGCGGGAGCGCCGGGGAGCTGTTTTTT,CASSSSGSAGELFF
.,.,TRBV30,TRBJ1-1,TGTGCCTGGAGTCAGCAGCGGCCGTGGTTAGCTTTCTTT,CAWSQQRPWLAFF
.,.,TRBV19,TRBJ1-6,TGTGCCAGTAGTGTTTCGGGATCTTATAATTCACCCCTCCACTTT,CASSVSGSYNSPLHF
.,.,TRBV27,TRBJ2-2,TGTGCCAGCAGTCCCAACAGGGTTAACACCGGGGAGCTGTTTTTT,CASSPNRVNTGELFF
.,.,TRBV6-6,TRBJ2-3,TGTGCCAGCTGTTGGGTAGGAGGAGGGGGCACAGATACGCAGTATTTT,CASCWVGGGGTDTQYF
TRBD2,.,TRBV2,TRBJ2-3,TGTGCCAGCACCCGTGGCGGGGGGTTCACAGATACGCAGTATTTT,CASTRGGGFTDTQYF
TRBD1,.,TRBV6-2/TRBV6-3,TRBJ2-4,TGTGCCAGCAGTTGGTTGGGACAGGGAGACATTCAGTACTTC,CASSWLGQGDIQYF
.,.,TRBV2,TRBJ2-7,TGTGCCAGCAGTGAAAGCATCTACGAGCAGTACTTC,CASSESIYEQYF
.,once,TRBV15,TRBJ2-2,TGTGCCACCAGCGTCGGGGACTCGAACACCGGGGAGCTGTTTTTT,CATSVGDSNTGELFF
TRBD1,.,TRBV28,TRBJ1-4,TGTGCCAGCAGTTTGGACAGGGGAAGAGAAAAACTGTTTTTT,CASSLDRGREKLFF
TRBD1,.,TRBV16,TRBJ1-2,TGTGCCAGCAGCCTTTATGACAGGGGCCGCGGCTACACCTTC,CASSLYDRGRGYTF
TRBD2,.,TRBV9,TRBJ2-2,TGTGCCAGCAGCGTAGCGGGGGGGTCGAACACCGGGGAGCTGTTTTTT,CASSVAGGSNTGELFF
.,.,TRBV11-2,TRBJ2-7,TGTGCCAGCAGCCTCCGTCGCGAGCAGTACTTC,CASSLRREQYF
.,once,TRBV5-4,TRBJ1-2,TGTGCCAGCAGCTCCGGTTTGTATGGCTACACCTTC,CASSSGLYGYTF
.,.,TRBV4-2,TRBJ2-3,TGTGCCAGCAGCCAAGATACCACTAGGAAAGGGGATACGCAGTATTTT,CASSQDTTRKGDTQYF
TRBD2,.,TRBV5-4,TRBJ2-2,TGTGCCAGCAGCTTTTTCCCCGGACTAGCGGGGTGGACCGGGGAGCTGTTTTTT,CASSFFPGLAGWTGELFF
.,.,TRBV11-2,TRBJ2-3,TGTGCCAGCAGCTTATCTGGCCCAGATACGCAGTATTTT,CASSLSGPDTQYF
TRBD1,.,TRBV19,TRBJ2-7,TGTGCCAGTAGTCCAACGGACAGGGAAACGGGGAGCTCCTACGAGCAGTACTTC,CASSPTDRETGSSYEQYF
TRBD2,.,TRBV2,TRBJ2-1,TGTGCCAGCAGCCTGAGCGGGAGTACGGATGAGCAGTTCTTC,CASSLSGSTDEQFF
TRBD2,.,TRBV10-2,TRBJ2-7,TGCGCCAGCAGTCGGACTAGCGGGAGTCTTTCCGAGCAGTACTTC,CASSRTSGSLSEQYF
TRBD2,.,TRBV29-1,TRBJ2-3,TGCAGCGTTGTGCCAGCGGGGGTGGGTGCAGATACGCAGTATTTT,CSVVPAGVGADTQYF
.,.,TRBV30,TRBJ2-3,TGTGCCTGGAGTGTAGTAGCAGATACGCAGTATTTT,CAWSVVADTQYF
TRBD1,.,TRBV29-1,TRBJ2-1,TGCAGCGTCACCGGGACAGTTCAGTCCTACAATGAGCAGTTCTTC,CSVTGTVQSYNEQFF
TRBD1,once,TRBV2,TRBJ1-2,TGTGCCAGCAGGGCTTTCCGGGACAGGGCTATCTATGGCTACACCTTC,CASRAFRDRAIYGYTF
.,.,TRBV5-4,TRBJ1-1,TGTGCCAGCAGCTTGGAGTCCCCCGGGGAAGCTTTCTTT,CASSLESPGEAFF
TRBD2,.,TRBV28,TRBJ2-1,TGTGCCAGCAGTTCCTCTAGCGGGGCTTACAATGAGCAGTTCTTC,CASSSSSGAYNEQFF
.,.,TRBV14,TRBJ2-5,TGTGCCAGCAGGGGCGGGCATGGAGAGACCCAGTACTTC,CASRGGHGETQYF
TRBD2,.,TRBV12-5,TRBJ2-2,TGTGCTAGTGGTTTGAAAGTGGTAATAGTAACCGGGACTAGCGGGAACACCGGGGAGCTGTTTTTT,CASGLKVVIVTGTSGNTGELFF
.,.,TRBV7-9,TRBJ2-1,TGTGCCAGCAGCTTAGAAGCCGGGACATCTGAGCAGTTCTTC,CASSLEAGTSEQFF
.,.,TRBV7-2,TRBJ2-7,TGTGCCAGCAGCTTAGGACAGGTGGGGGCCTACGAGCAGTACTTC,CASSLGQVGAYEQYF
TRBD1,once,TRBV30,TRBJ2-7,TGTGCCTGGAGTGTGCCGGGACAGACGCGGTACGAGCAGTACTTC,CAWSVPGQTRYEQYF
.,.,TRBV7-9,TRBJ2-2,TGTGCCAGCAGCTTAAGCGAAGGAAACACCGGGGAGCTGTTTTTT,CASSLSEGNTGELFF